The 10 T cell receptor beta chains below were found in one sample sequenced in a study of T cell repertoires in cytomegalovirus infection. TCRdb ran MiXCR on the reads and lists one entry per CDR3 protein. Seen here are over 150,000 distinct CDR3 sequences, about 18% observed once, and the top ten hold about 23%. Sample: CD8+ T cells from PBMCs. The source is a human donor in good health (CMV status not recorded). Some clones in this sample may be carry-over from other donors' samples.

This chain connects TRBV7-2 to TRBJ1-1; D gene unclear. The CDR3 is 12 amino acids. Germline loops: CDR1 SGHTA, CDR2 FQGNSA. Trimming pared 10 bases from V and 4 bases from J, leaving 13 bases between. The CDR3 here is CATGRYFTEAFF. In nucleotides, the CDR3 is TGTGCCACCGGAAGGTACTTCACTGAAGCTTTCTTT.

The chain couples TRBV25-1 to TRBJ1-2, with D possibly matching TRBD1 (6 bases). Germline values: CDR1 MGHDK, CDR2 SYGVNS. The CDR3 is made up of 15 amino acids. With 4 bases removed from V and 4 bases from J, the gap between germline ends came to 16 bases. The CDR3 nucleotides read TGTGCCAGCAGTGCAGGGGCCCAGTTAAGCTATGGCTACACCTTC. Protein: CASSAGAQLSYGYTF.

The chain couples TRBV6-2 or TRBV6-3 to TRBJ2-1; 8 bases align to TRBD2. V was pared by 0 bases and J by 5 bases, with 6 bases of the junction left unmatched. The CDR3 consists of 16 residues. CDR1 MNHEY and CDR2 SVGEGT come from the germline V gene. CDR3 nucleotide sequence: TGTGCCAGCAGTTACTCGACGACTAGCGCCCACAATGAGCAGTTCTTC. This gives the protein CASSYSTTSAHNEQFF.

Ten or more counts support this clonotype. This chain links TRBV7-9 with TRBJ2-7; 9 nucleotides align to TRBD2. The CDR3 covers 14 residues. The J segment lost 0 bases and the V segment lost 5 bases, leaving 2 bases of the junction unmatched. Germline-derived CDR1 and CDR2 are SEHNR and FQNEAQ (reference sequence). The CDR3 DNA reads TGTGCCAGCAGCCCGACTAGCGGCTCCTACGAGCAGTACTTC. Protein product: CASSPTSGSYEQYF.

V usage is TRBV27 and J usage is TRBJ2-7, with 8 positions matching TRBD2. With 5 bases clipped from V and 5 bases from J, the junction kept 5 bases outside the gene matches. The CDR3 length is 13 residues. Germline V gives CDR1 MNHEY, CDR2 SMNVEV (reference sequence). The CDR3 loop is CASSGLAGNEQYF. CDR3 DNA sequence: TGTGCCAGCAGTGGGCTAGCGGGCAACGAGCAGTACTTC.

The chain couples TRBV15 to TRBJ2-1; 7 nucleotides agree with TRBD1. Germline V gene data show CDR1 as LNHNV and CDR2 as YYDKDF (reference sequence). CDR3 length: 16 amino acids. With V trimmed by 1 base and J by 2 bases, 5 bases remained unmatched. The CDR3 protein is CATSRVRDSPYNEQFF. The DNA for the CDR3 is TGTGCCACCAGCAGAGTCCGGGACAGTCCCTACAATGAGCAGTTCTTC.

CDR3 sequence: CASSSRQGGTDTQYF. CDR3 DNA: TGTGCCAGCAGTTCGAGACAGGGGGGCACAGATACGCAGTATTTT. V is TRBV12-3 or TRBV12-4 and J is TRBJ2-3; 9 bases agree with TRBD1. CDR3 length equals 15 residues. Trimming removed 4 bases from V and 1 base from J; junction bases left unmatched: 3.

The chain combines TRBV6-1 with TRBJ1-5; D unresolved. The CDR3 length is 14 residues. Deletions cut 0 bases from V and 4 bases from J, with 7 bases between. Germline V gene sequence: CDR1 MNHNS, CDR2 SASEGT. The CDR3 bases are TGTGCCAGCAGTGAAGCAGGCTTAAATCAGCCCCAGCATTTT. Protein: CASSEAGLNQPQHF.

There are a few counts of this clonotype. CDR3 in DNA: TGTGCCAGCAGGGATAAAGGGTGGCCTGAAGCTTTCTTT. The encoded protein is CASRDKGWPEAFF. This rearrangement joins TRBV6-2 or TRBV6-3 to TRBJ1-1; D is unresolved. The CDR3 spans 13 residues. V lost 6 bases and J lost 6, with 14 bases in between. Germline-derived CDR1 and CDR2 are MNHEY and SVGEGT.

CDR3 protein: CASTVDTEAFF. Here the CDR3 DNA reads TGTGCCAGCACCGTAGACACTGAAGCTTTCTTT. The chain carries TRBV6-2 or TRBV6-3 and TRBJ1-1; D not certain. This CDR3 region has 11 residues. V dropped 7 bases and J dropped 3 bases, with 6 bases sitting between them. CDR1 and CDR2 from the germline V gene are MNHEY and SVGEGT.